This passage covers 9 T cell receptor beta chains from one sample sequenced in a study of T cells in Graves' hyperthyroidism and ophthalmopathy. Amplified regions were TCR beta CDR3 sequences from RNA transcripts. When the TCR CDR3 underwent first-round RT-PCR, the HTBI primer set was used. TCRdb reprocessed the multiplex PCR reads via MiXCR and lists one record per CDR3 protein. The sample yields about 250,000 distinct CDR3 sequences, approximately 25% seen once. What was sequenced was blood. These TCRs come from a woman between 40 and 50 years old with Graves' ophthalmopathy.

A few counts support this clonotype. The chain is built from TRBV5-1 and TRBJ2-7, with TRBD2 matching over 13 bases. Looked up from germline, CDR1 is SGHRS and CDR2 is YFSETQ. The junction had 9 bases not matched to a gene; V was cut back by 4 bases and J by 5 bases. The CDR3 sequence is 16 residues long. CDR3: CASSPWTSGSPHEQYF. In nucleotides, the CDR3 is TGCGCCAGCAGCCCATGGACTAGCGGGAGCCCCCACGAGCAGTACTTC.

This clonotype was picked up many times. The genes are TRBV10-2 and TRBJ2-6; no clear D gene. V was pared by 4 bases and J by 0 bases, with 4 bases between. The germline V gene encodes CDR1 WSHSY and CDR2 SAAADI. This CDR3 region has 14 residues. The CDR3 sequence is CASSASSGANVLTF. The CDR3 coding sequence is TGCGCCAGCAGTGCCAGCTCTGGGGCCAACGTCCTGACTTTC.

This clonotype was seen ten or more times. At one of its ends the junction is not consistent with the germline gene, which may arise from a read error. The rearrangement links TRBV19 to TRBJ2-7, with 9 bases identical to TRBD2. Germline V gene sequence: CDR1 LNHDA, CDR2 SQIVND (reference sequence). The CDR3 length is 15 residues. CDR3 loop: CASSMGLAGSYERYF. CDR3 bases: TGTGCCAGTAGTATGGGGCTAGCGGGATCCTACGAGCGGTACTTC.

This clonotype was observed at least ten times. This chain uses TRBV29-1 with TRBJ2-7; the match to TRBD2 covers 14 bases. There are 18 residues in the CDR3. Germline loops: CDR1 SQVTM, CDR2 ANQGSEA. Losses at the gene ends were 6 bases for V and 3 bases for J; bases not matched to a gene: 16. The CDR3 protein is CSVWVGLAGGKDSYEQYF. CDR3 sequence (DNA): TGCAGCGTCTGGGTCGGACTAGCGGGGGGAAAGGACAGCTACGAGCAGTACTTC.

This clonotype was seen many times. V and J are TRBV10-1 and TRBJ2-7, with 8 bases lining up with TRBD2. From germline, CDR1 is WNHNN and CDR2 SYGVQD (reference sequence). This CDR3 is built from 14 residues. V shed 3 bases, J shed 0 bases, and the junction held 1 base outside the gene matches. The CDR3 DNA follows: TGCGCCAGCAGTGAAAGCGGGAGCTCCTACGAGCAGTACTTC. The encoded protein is CASSESGSSYEQYF.

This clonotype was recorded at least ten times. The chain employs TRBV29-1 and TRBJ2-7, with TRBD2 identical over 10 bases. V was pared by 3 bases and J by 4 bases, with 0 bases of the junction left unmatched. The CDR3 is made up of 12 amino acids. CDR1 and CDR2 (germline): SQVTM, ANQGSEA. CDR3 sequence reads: CSVEGLAYEQYF. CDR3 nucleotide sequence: TGCAGCGTTGAGGGACTAGCGTACGAGCAGTACTTC.

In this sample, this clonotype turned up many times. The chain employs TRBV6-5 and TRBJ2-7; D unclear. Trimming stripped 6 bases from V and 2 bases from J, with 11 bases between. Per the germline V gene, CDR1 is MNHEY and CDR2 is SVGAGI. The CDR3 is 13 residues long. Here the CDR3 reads CASSGGNTYEQYF. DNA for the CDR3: TGTGCCAGCAGCGGTGGGAACACCTACGAGCAGTACTTC.

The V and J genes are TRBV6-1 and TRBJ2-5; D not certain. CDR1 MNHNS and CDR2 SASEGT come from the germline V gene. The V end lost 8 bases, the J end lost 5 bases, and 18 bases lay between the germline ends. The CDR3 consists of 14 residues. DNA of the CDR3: TGTGCCAGCGATCTCAACGGCAGACGGGAGACCCAGTACTTC. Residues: CASDLNGRRETQYF.

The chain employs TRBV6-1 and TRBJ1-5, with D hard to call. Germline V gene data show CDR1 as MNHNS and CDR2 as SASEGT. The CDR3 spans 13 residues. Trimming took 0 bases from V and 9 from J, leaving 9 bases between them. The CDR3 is CASSEAKGGPQHF. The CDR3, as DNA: TGTGCCAGCAGTGAAGCGAAGGGAGGGCCCCAGCATTTT.